These 5 T cell receptor beta chains were sequenced from one sample in a study of human T cells and chemical hapten exposure. MiXCR was run by TCRdb on the RACE reads, yielding one entry per CDR3 protein. This table holds 71,000 or so distinct CDR3 sequences, around 9.5% found once. Sample time point: patch test 1, 2 weeks after DPC sensitization. Treatment meaning: therapeutic diphenylcyclopropenone sensitization with weekly scalp DPC. The specimen comprised whole blood, sampled in connection with sensitization to the hapten diphenylcyclopropenone (DPC). All receptors come from a woman in her 40s with alopecia areata. Some clones in this sample may be carry-over from other donors' samples.

This clonotype was picked up many times. V is TRBV29-1 and J is TRBJ1-5, with TRBD1 identical over 7 bases. This CDR3 has 12 amino acids. V was pared by 7 bases and J by 2 bases, with 2 bases of the junction left unmatched. Germline V gene sequence: CDR1 SQVTM, CDR2 ANQGSEA. The chain's CDR3 is CSAGQRNQPQHF. CDR3 in DNA: TGCAGCGCGGGACAGCGCAATCAGCCCCAGCATTTT.

This clonotype was found many times. The chain combines TRBV11-2 with TRBJ2-5; either TRBD1 or TRBD2 may supply D (6 bases each). Germline V gene sequence: CDR1 SGHAT, CDR2 FQNNGV. CDR3 size: 15 residues. V shed 1 base and J shed 6 bases, with 15 bases lying between them. DNA for the CDR3: TGTGCCAGCAGCTTAGCCAATTTCGGGGGCCAGACCCAGTACTTC. It encodes CASSLANFGGQTQYF.

The chain joins TRBV20-1 to TRBJ1-6; D is ambiguous. Germline values: CDR1 DFQATT, CDR2 SNEGSKA (reference sequence). Trimming shortened V by 3 bases and J by 1 base, and 7 bases separated the two germline ends. The CDR3 is made up of 14 amino acids. CDR3 amino acids: CSASGLSYNSPLHF. In DNA form, the CDR3 reads TGCAGTGCTAGCGGACTATCCTATAATTCACCCCTCCACTTT.

As for this clonotype: A read error may explain this, as a much larger clone is one base away. The chain employs TRBV10-2 and TRBJ1-1; tentatively, D is TRBD1 (5 bases). This CDR3 contains 16 residues. Germline assignment: CDR1 WSHSY and CDR2 SAAADI. This CDR3 reads CASSAPAGTMNTEAYF. The CDR3 DNA follows: TGCGCCAGCAGTGCCCCCGCAGGGACGATGAACACTGAAGCTTACTTT.

This clonotype has ten or more counts. The V and J genes are TRBV6-5 and TRBJ1-2; D is perhaps TRBD1 (5 bases). The CDR3 covers 11 residues. V lost 6 bases and J lost 6, with 8 bases in between. Germline V lookup: CDR1 MNHEY, CDR2 SVGAGI. CDR3 amino acids: CASRNRNGYTF. The CDR3 DNA follows: TGTGCCAGCAGGAACAGGAATGGCTACACCTTC.